This T cell receptor (beta chain) was found in a study of early T cells in non-severe SARS-CoV-2 infection. Trimming left V 6 bases short and J 7 bases short, with 13 bases between. This CDR3 has 14 amino acids. Germline lookup yields CDR1 ENHRY and CDR2 SYGVKD. Unique molecular identifiers were attached to individual cDNA molecules. TCRdb ran MiXCR on the 5' RACE reads and lists one entry per CDR3 protein. The profile shows around 49,000 distinct CDR3 sequences, around 4% of them singletons. This clonotype was seen many times. The rearrangement uses TRBV10-3 and TRBJ1-6; D perhaps matches TRBD1 (5 bases). The TCR sequence derives from an adult who was a healthcare worker with PCR-confirmed SARS-CoV-2 infection or an uninfected control (not recorded which). The sample comprised whole blood. The CDR3 DNA reads as TGTGCCATCAGGCCCGGGGGAAGGAATTCACCCCTCCACTTT. Translated: CAIRPGGRNSPLHF.